This entry concerns a single TCR beta chain. The entry originates in a study of blood T cell repertoires in COVID-19. Study in general: The samples span acute and convalescent COVID-19 from the United States, Italy and Spain. T cells, B-cell-depleted T cells, or PBMCs supplied cDNA or gDNA.

V lost 0 bases, J lost 4 bases, and 7 bases stayed unmatched. This CDR3 has 16 amino acids. Germline V gene sequence: CDR1 LGHNA, CDR2 YNFKEQ. Assay used: immunoSEQ multiplex PCR; TCRdb lists only in-frame clones, some missing. The profile shows approximately 100,000 clones, approximately 72% of them singletons. This clonotype originated in a man in his 70s with acute or convalescent COVID-19. The V call is TRBV4-2, the J call TRBJ2-3; TRBD2 matches 7 bases. Sequencing was done on a sample of peripheral blood. The CDR3 region has the DNA TGTGCCAGCAGCCAAGATAGGGCTAGCGGTGCAGATACGCAGTATTTT. This sequence encodes CASSQDRASGADTQYF.